This TCR beta chain was obtained from a study of CD8 T cells in Susac syndrome. The authors reverse transcribed roughly 0.5 to 1 ug RNA with random hexamers. Amplification of TCR beta CDR3 was carried out by immunoSEQ multiplex PCR, which covered 54 Vbeta and 13 Jbeta segments. Each CDR3 protein gets one entry after TCRdb re-called the immunoSEQ multiplex PCR reads with MiXCR. The table lists 120,000 or so distinct CDR3 sequences, about 95% of them singletons. TEMRA cells underwent FACS enrichment and CD8+ and CD4+ T cells underwent negative isolation. The CDR3 contains 12 residues. The ends were cut back, 5 bases at V and 7 bases at J, with 9 bases in the middle. Germline V gene lookup returns CDR1 LNHDA and CDR2 SQIVND (reference sequence).

The clonotype originates from a human donor in good health. The sample consisted of CD4+ T cells from PBMCs. The chain recombines TRBV19 with TRBJ1-5, with unresolved D. The CDR3 nucleotides are TGTGCCAGTAGTTCCCTAGGGCAGCCCCAGCATTTT. This codes for CASSSLGQPQHF.